This T cell receptor (beta chain) was identified during a study of T cells in Graves' hyperthyroidism and ophthalmopathy. Amplified TCR beta CDR3 regions came from RNA transcripts. Researchers ran a first-round RT-PCR on the TCR CDR3 using the HTBI primer set. TCRdb fed the multiplex PCR reads into MiXCR, producing one record per CDR3 protein. The repertoire consists of a few hundred thousand distinct CDR3 sequences, with 15% to 20% occurring once and the leading ten covering 35% to 45%. V shed 0 bases and J shed 6 bases, with 10 bases lying between them. Germline V lookup: CDR1 SGHRS, CDR2 YFSETQ. CDR3 length: 15 amino acids. This clonotype was observed many times.

Sequencing input: blood. This chain links TRBV5-1 with TRBJ1-6; no definite D call. The TCR sequence derives from a young man with Graves' ophthalmopathy. The CDR3 DNA reads as TGCGCCAGCAGCTTGGGTGACCCAGGTAATTCACCCCTCCACTTT. Its translation: CASSLGDPGNSPLHF.